The present TCR beta chain was sequenced within a study of cytomegalovirus exposure and HLA in healthy donors. General study findings and limits: Fewer N-insertions (relative to the roughly 630-donor mean) were reportedly seen in an Asian-associated ancestry cluster in a later analysis. The study put around 180 TCR beta chains on its list as cytomegalovirus-associated. In a later analysis, a missense DCLRE1C variant was linked to TCR beta V- and J-gene trimming.

The PCR employed 60 Vbeta primers together with 13 Jbeta primers. Assay used: immunoSEQ multiplex PCR; TCRdb lists only in-frame clones, some missing. The table includes about 190,000 clones, roughly 80% detected once. Details on this clone: Antigen: not known.

Sample: PBMCs. This TCR came from a woman aged 18-29 years in good health and CMV-seronegative.

The CDR3 here is CARDRVAGANVLTF. CDR3 coding DNA: TGTGCCAGGGACAGGGTCGCCGGGGCCAACGTCCTGACTTTC. This chain connects TRBV19 to TRBJ2-6; 8 bases line up with TRBD1. Trimming at V came to 9 bases and at J to 4 bases, leaving 5 bases not matched to a gene. This CDR3 is built from 14 residues. The germline CDR1 and CDR2 sequences are LNHDA and SQIVND (reference sequence).